Sequencing of this T cell receptor (beta chain) was carried out in a study of blood T cells in healthy people across ages. Points from the study as a whole: Expanded clonotype changes were possibly confounded by unknown donor CMV status. Getting older went along with TCR beta diversity per million T cells dropping roughly linearly. Higher diversity, along with more naive CD4+ cells, distinguished long-lived donors from aged donors.

V lost 2 bases and J lost 6, with 15 bases in between. The V gene's germline CDR1 is KGHSH and CDR2 LQKENI. This CDR3 region has 15 residues. On this clonotype itself: The antigen is not known.

A second about 6 to 12 cycle PCR used barcoded and J-beta primers. Tags on each cDNA molecule came from a template-switch adaptor with 12 random nucleotides. TCRdb processed the 5' RACE reads anew with MiXCR; each CDR3 protein has one entry. Among 1.5 million or so distinct CDR3 sequences, approximately 38% were seen once, and the ten largest hold 7% to 9.5%. This receptor was obtained from a woman younger than 35 in good health. The chain links TRBV18 to TRBJ2-3; D call uncertain. The sample taken for sequencing was blood. CDR3 DNA: TGTGCCAGCTCACCAAACGCCCAATCTTCTGATACGCAGTATTTT. Translating gives CASSPNAQSSDTQYF.